This is a list of T cell receptor beta chains from one sample in a study of naive and memory T cell subsets. MiXCR, run by TCRdb on the 5' RACE reads, gives a single entry per CDR3 protein. The table includes tens of thousands of distinct CDR3 sequences, 4% to 5% detected once. The receptors here all came from a female donor in good health. Both conserved end residues are part of each CDR3. The D gene is left open where the match is weak. A clone size is listed for some rows: how often the clone was seen (once, few, many), or a class if it is expanded.

clone size: few; D gene: TRBD2; J gene: TRBJ2-1; V gene: TRBV6-6; CDR3 DNA: TGTGCCAGCAGAATAGCCGGGACTAGCGTGAGCTCCTACAATGAGCAGTTCTTC; CDR3 protein: CASRIAGTSVSSYNEQFF
clone size: few; D gene: TRBD2; J gene: TRBJ2-7; V gene: TRBV29-1; CDR3 DNA: TGCAGCGTTGAAGAACTCGCTAGCGGGGGAATCTACGAGCAGTACTTC; CDR3 protein: CSVEELASGGIYEQYF
clone size: many; D gene: NA; J gene: TRBJ1-1; V gene: TRBV9; CDR3 DNA: TGTGCCAGCAGCGTAGAGGGGGGGCTATTGAACACTGAAGCTTTCTTT; CDR3 protein: CASSVEGGLLNTEAFF
clone size: NA; D gene: NA; J gene: TRBJ1-1; V gene: TRBV20-1; CDR3 DNA: TGCAGTGCGGGACTCATCGGCACTGAAGCTTTCTTT; CDR3 protein: CSAGLIGTEAFF
clone size: many; D gene: NA; J gene: TRBJ2-1; V gene: TRBV14; CDR3 DNA: TGTGCCAGCAGCCAAGATCGGGAGCGGAGCCAATCCTACAATGAGCAGTTCTTC; CDR3 protein: CASSQDRERSQSYNEQFF
clone size: few; D gene: NA; J gene: TRBJ2-1; V gene: TRBV12-3/TRBV12-4; CDR3 DNA: TGTGCCAGCAGCCGGACCCCAAGCTCCTACAATGAGCAGTTCTTC; CDR3 protein: CASSRTPSSYNEQFF
clone size: many; D gene: NA; J gene: TRBJ1-5; V gene: TRBV20-1; CDR3 DNA: TGCAGTGCTAGAGATCTGGATGGTCGGAGCAATCAGCCCCAGCATTTT; CDR3 protein: CSARDLDGRSNQPQHF
clone size: many; D gene: TRBD1; J gene: TRBJ2-2; V gene: TRBV29-1; CDR3 DNA: TGCAGCGTCAGGCTCGGGACAGTGAACACCGGGGAGCTGTTTTTT; CDR3 protein: CSVRLGTVNTGELFF
clone size: many; D gene: TRBD2; J gene: TRBJ2-3; V gene: TRBV30; CDR3 DNA: TGTGCCTGGAGTCAAGGGAGGACTAGCGGTTACACAGATACGCAGTATTTT; CDR3 protein: CAWSQGRTSGYTDTQYF
clone size: many; D gene: NA; J gene: TRBJ1-3; V gene: TRBV3-1; CDR3 DNA: TGTGCCAGCAGCCAAAGGGACTCTGGAAACACCATATATTTT; CDR3 protein: CASSQRDSGNTIYF
clone size: many; D gene: NA; J gene: TRBJ1-5; V gene: TRBV5-1; CDR3 DNA: TGCGCCAGCAGCTTGGGAGGGGGCAATCAGCCCCAGCATTTT; CDR3 protein: CASSLGGGNQPQHF
clone size: many; D gene: NA; J gene: TRBJ2-3; V gene: TRBV28; CDR3 DNA: TGTGCCAGCAGTTCCGCAGGGCCGGATACGCAGTATTTT; CDR3 protein: CASSSAGPDTQYF
clone size: many; D gene: TRBD2; J gene: TRBJ2-5; V gene: TRBV28; CDR3 DNA: TGTGCCAGCACCGAGGGGACTAGCGGCCAAGAGACCCAGTACTTC; CDR3 protein: CASTEGTSGQETQYF
clone size: many; D gene: TRBD1; J gene: TRBJ1-5; V gene: TRBV5-5; CDR3 DNA: TGTGCCAGCAGCTTGGAACCGGGACAGGGCAATCAGCCCCAGCATTTT; CDR3 protein: CASSLEPGQGNQPQHF
clone size: many; D gene: NA; J gene: TRBJ2-7; V gene: TRBV29-1; CDR3 DNA: TGCAGCGTTAAGACCTTGAGGGCCGCTAGCGACGAGCAGTACTTC; CDR3 protein: CSVKTLRAASDEQYF
clone size: NA; D gene: TRBD2; J gene: TRBJ2-2; V gene: TRBV11-3; CDR3 DNA: TGTGCCAGCAGCTTCCTAGCGGGACTCACCGGGGAGCTGTTTTTT; CDR3 protein: CASSFLAGLTGELFF
clone size: many; D gene: TRBD1; J gene: TRBJ1-2; V gene: TRBV29-1; CDR3 DNA: TGCAGCGTTGCTGTGAGGGGGCGAGACTATGGCTACACCTTC; CDR3 protein: CSVAVRGRDYGYTF
clone size: many; D gene: TRBD2; J gene: TRBJ2-7; V gene: TRBV20-1; CDR3 DNA: TGCAGTGCCCGGGGACTAGCGGAGGCGGGTGAGCAGTACTTC; CDR3 protein: CSARGLAEAGEQYF
clone size: many; D gene: NA; J gene: TRBJ2-2; V gene: TRBV15; CDR3 DNA: TGTGCCACCAGCAGAGCTTTCACAGGGTTGAGCGGGGAGCTGTTTTTT; CDR3 protein: CATSRAFTGLSGELFF
clone size: many; D gene: NA; J gene: TRBJ1-2; V gene: TRBV18; CDR3 DNA: TGTGCCAGCTCACCACCTACAGGGATGGGAGGCTACACCTTC; CDR3 protein: CASSPPTGMGGYTF
clone size: NA; D gene: NA; J gene: TRBJ2-3; V gene: TRBV4-1; CDR3 DNA: TGCGCCAGCAGGGAACTGGACCGATACACAGATACGCAGTATTTT; CDR3 protein: CASRELDRYTDTQYF
clone size: NA; D gene: NA; J gene: TRBJ2-3; V gene: TRBV3-1; CDR3 DNA: TGTGCCAGCAGCCAAGATTGGATAGCGGAGGGTATAGATACGCAGTATTTT; CDR3 protein: CASSQDWIAEGIDTQYF
clone size: many; D gene: TRBD1; J gene: TRBJ2-7; V gene: TRBV29-1; CDR3 DNA: TGCAGCGTAGAGAGGACAGGGAGCTCCTACGAGCAGTACTTC; CDR3 protein: CSVERTGSSYEQYF
clone size: NA; D gene: NA; J gene: TRBJ1-2; V gene: TRBV2; CDR3 DNA: TGTGCCAGCTCCCGGGACGGAACGTGTAACTATGGCTACACCTTC; CDR3 protein: CASSRDGTCNYGYTF
clone size: NA; D gene: TRBD2; J gene: TRBJ2-3; V gene: TRBV28; CDR3 DNA: TGTGCCAGCAGTACCTCGACTAGCGGTAGAAAAGATAAGAAGTATTTT; CDR3 protein: CASSTSTSGRKDKKYF
clone size: many; D gene: NA; J gene: TRBJ2-1; V gene: TRBV3-1; CDR3 DNA: TGTGCCAGCAGCCAAGATAGGTCGGCCTCCTACAATGAGCAGTTCTTC; CDR3 protein: CASSQDRSASYNEQFF
clone size: many; D gene: NA; J gene: TRBJ2-5; V gene: TRBV5-1; CDR3 DNA: TGCGCCAGCAGAGCGGGGACAGGAGTAGAGACCCAGTACTTC; CDR3 protein: CASRAGTGVETQYF
clone size: many; D gene: NA; J gene: TRBJ1-1; V gene: TRBV7-2; CDR3 DNA: TGTGCCAGCAGCTCGCCACAGGGAGGGGCTGAAGCTTTCTTT; CDR3 protein: CASSSPQGGAEAFF
clone size: many; D gene: NA; J gene: TRBJ1-5; V gene: TRBV15; CDR3 DNA: TGTGCCACTAGTGGGTACAGCTACAATCAGCCCCAGCATTTT; CDR3 protein: CATSGYSYNQPQHF
clone size: many; D gene: TRBD1; J gene: TRBJ1-5; V gene: TRBV7-2; CDR3 DNA: TGTGCCAGCAGCCGGGACAGGGGAAATCAGCCCCAGCATTTT; CDR3 protein: CASSRDRGNQPQHF
clone size: few; D gene: TRBD1; J gene: TRBJ1-5; V gene: TRBV29-1; CDR3 DNA: TGCAGCGTAAGGACAGGGCGGGAGCCCCAGCATTTT; CDR3 protein: CSVRTGREPQHF
clone size: many; D gene: NA; J gene: TRBJ2-7; V gene: TRBV29-1; CDR3 DNA: TGCAGCGTTGTAGCCAGAGGGGTGGACTACGAGCAGTACTTC; CDR3 protein: CSVVARGVDYEQYF
clone size: many; D gene: NA; J gene: TRBJ2-4; V gene: TRBV29-1; CDR3 DNA: TGCAGCGTTGTGAGAGGAAACATTCAGTACTTC; CDR3 protein: CSVVRGNIQYF
clone size: many; D gene: NA; J gene: TRBJ1-5; V gene: TRBV9; CDR3 DNA: TGTGCCAGCAGCGCGGGACCAGTGGACACCCCGGAGATGCCCCAGCATTTT; CDR3 protein: CASSAGPVDTPEMPQHF
clone size: many; D gene: TRBD1; J gene: TRBJ2-7; V gene: TRBV5-7; CDR3 DNA: TGTGCCAGCAGCTGCCGCCGCGGGAAATGGACAGGGTTGCGGGAGCAGTACTTC; CDR3 protein: CASSCRRGKWTGLREQYF
clone size: NA; D gene: TRBD1; J gene: TRBJ2-1; V gene: TRBV28; CDR3 DNA: TGTGCCAGCAGTCCCTCACCCTCGACAGGGAGAACCTACAATGAGCAGTTCTTC; CDR3 protein: CASSPSPSTGRTYNEQFF
clone size: many; D gene: TRBD2; J gene: TRBJ2-5; V gene: TRBV6-1; CDR3 DNA: TGTGCCAGCAGTGTCGTCCTAGCGGGAGGGGTTGAGACCCAGTACTTC; CDR3 protein: CASSVVLAGGVETQYF
clone size: many; D gene: TRBD2; J gene: TRBJ2-1; V gene: TRBV29-1; CDR3 DNA: TGCAGCGTTGAACCGGGACTAGCGGGAATCAATGAGCAGTTCTTC; CDR3 protein: CSVEPGLAGINEQFF
clone size: many; D gene: NA; J gene: TRBJ1-2; V gene: TRBV14; CDR3 DNA: TGTGCCAGCAGCCAACAGGGCTATGGCTACACCTTC; CDR3 protein: CASSQQGYGYTF
clone size: many; D gene: TRBD1; J gene: TRBJ1-1; V gene: TRBV29-1; CDR3 DNA: TGCACCGGTTGGACAGGGGACACTGAAGCTTTCTTT; CDR3 protein: CTGWTGDTEAFF
clone size: few; D gene: TRBD1; J gene: TRBJ2-1; V gene: TRBV20-1; CDR3 DNA: TGCAGTGCTAGCACCGCCCCCGGGACAGGGTTTGTACGCAATGAGCAGTTCTTC; CDR3 protein: CSASTAPGTGFVRNEQFF
clone size: many; D gene: NA; J gene: TRBJ2-1; V gene: TRBV5-1; CDR3 DNA: TGCGCCAGCAGCTTACGGGAGCCCTGGGGTGGACGTAACAATGAGCAGTTCTTC; CDR3 protein: CASSLREPWGGRNNEQFF
clone size: many; D gene: NA; J gene: TRBJ2-1; V gene: TRBV3-1; CDR3 DNA: TGTGCCAGCGGGGTAGGGCAGGGATCCTACAATGAGCAGTTCTTC; CDR3 protein: CASGVGQGSYNEQFF
clone size: many; D gene: NA; J gene: TRBJ2-7; V gene: TRBV19; CDR3 DNA: TGTGCCAGTAGTATAGATGGGACTTCGAACTACGAGCAGTACTTC; CDR3 protein: CASSIDGTSNYEQYF
clone size: many; D gene: NA; J gene: TRBJ1-1; V gene: TRBV28; CDR3 DNA: TGTGCCAGCAGGGTGATGAACACTGAAGCTTTCTTT; CDR3 protein: CASRVMNTEAFF
clone size: many; D gene: NA; J gene: TRBJ2-1; V gene: TRBV15; CDR3 DNA: TGTGCCACCAGCAGAGATCGTTTGGGGGGAATAAACAATGAGCAGTTCTTC; CDR3 protein: CATSRDRLGGINNEQFF
clone size: NA; D gene: NA; J gene: TRBJ2-1; V gene: TRBV3-1; CDR3 DNA: TGTGCCAGCAGCCAGTACTATCCCGAGCAGTTCTTC; CDR3 protein: CASSQYYPEQFF
clone size: many; D gene: NA; J gene: TRBJ2-1; V gene: TRBV18; CDR3 DNA: TGTGCCAGCTCACCAAGTACTAATGAGCAGTTCTTC; CDR3 protein: CASSPSTNEQFF
clone size: many; D gene: TRBD2; J gene: TRBJ2-7; V gene: TRBV5-4; CDR3 DNA: TGTGCCAGCAGCCCAGGGACTAGCGGGACAATCGGGACCTACGAGCAGTACTTC; CDR3 protein: CASSPGTSGTIGTYEQYF
clone size: NA; D gene: NA; J gene: TRBJ2-4; V gene: TRBV12-3/TRBV12-4; CDR3 DNA: TGTGCCAGCAGTCCCACCCGAGCCAAAAACATTCAGTACTTC; CDR3 protein: CASSPTRAKNIQYF
clone size: many; D gene: NA; J gene: TRBJ1-1; V gene: TRBV4-2; CDR3 DNA: TGTGCCAGCAGCCCCCCGGACTCTTTGAACACTGAAGCTTTCTTT; CDR3 protein: CASSPPDSLNTEAFF
clone size: NA; D gene: NA; J gene: TRBJ2-1; V gene: TRBV6-2/TRBV6-3; CDR3 DNA: TGTGCCAGCAGTGTCCCCTGGTCGGCGGAGTTCTTC; CDR3 protein: CASSVPWSAEFF
clone size: many; D gene: NA; J gene: TRBJ2-5; V gene: TRBV9; CDR3 DNA: TGTGCCAGCAGACCGCTAGCGAAAGAGACCCAGTACTTC; CDR3 protein: CASRPLAKETQYF
clone size: NA; D gene: TRBD1; J gene: TRBJ1-2; V gene: TRBV7-2; CDR3 DNA: TGTGCCAGCAGCTTATGGGACAGGAGTATCTATGGCTACACCTTC; CDR3 protein: CASSLWDRSIYGYTF
clone size: many; D gene: NA; J gene: TRBJ2-2; V gene: TRBV6-5; CDR3 DNA: TGTGCCAGCAGTTATCACCGGGGCACCGGGGAGCTGTTTTTT; CDR3 protein: CASSYHRGTGELFF
clone size: many; D gene: TRBD2; J gene: TRBJ2-7; V gene: TRBV28; CDR3 DNA: TGTGCCAGCCATTTCCGGGGGGGCGAGCAGTACTTC; CDR3 protein: CASHFRGGEQYF
clone size: many; D gene: NA; J gene: TRBJ1-1; V gene: TRBV7-2; CDR3 DNA: TGTGCCAGCAGCGCCCAAGTCTCGAACACTGAAGCTTTCTTT; CDR3 protein: CASSAQVSNTEAFF
clone size: many; D gene: NA; J gene: TRBJ2-7; V gene: TRBV3-1; CDR3 DNA: TGTGCCAGCAGCCAAGTAGGCGAGAGCTCCTACGAGCAGTACTTC; CDR3 protein: CASSQVGESSYEQYF